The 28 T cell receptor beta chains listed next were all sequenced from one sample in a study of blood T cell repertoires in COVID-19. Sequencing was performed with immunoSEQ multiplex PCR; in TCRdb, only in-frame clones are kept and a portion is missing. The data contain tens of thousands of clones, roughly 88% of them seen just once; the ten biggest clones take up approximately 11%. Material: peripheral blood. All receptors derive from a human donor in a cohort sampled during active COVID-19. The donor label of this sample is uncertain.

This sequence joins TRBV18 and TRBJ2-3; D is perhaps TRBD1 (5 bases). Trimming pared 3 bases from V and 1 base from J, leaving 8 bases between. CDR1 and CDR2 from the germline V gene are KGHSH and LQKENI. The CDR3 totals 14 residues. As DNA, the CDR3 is TGTGCCAGCTCACCGGACATCCGCACAGATACGCAGTATTTT. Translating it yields CASSPDIRTDTQYF.

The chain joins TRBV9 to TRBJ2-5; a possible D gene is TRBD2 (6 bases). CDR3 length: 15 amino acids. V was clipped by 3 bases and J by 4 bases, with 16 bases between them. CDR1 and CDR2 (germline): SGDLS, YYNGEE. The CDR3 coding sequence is TGTGCCAGCAGCGGGGTCGGGGGATCAGGAGAGACCCAGTACTTC. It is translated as CASSGVGGSGETQYF.

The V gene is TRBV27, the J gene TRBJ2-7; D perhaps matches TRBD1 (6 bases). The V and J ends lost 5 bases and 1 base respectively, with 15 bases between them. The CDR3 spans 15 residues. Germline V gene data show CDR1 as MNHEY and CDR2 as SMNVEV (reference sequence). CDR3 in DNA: TGTGCCAGCAGTGACCGGGACAACTTATCCTACGAGCAGTACTTC. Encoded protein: CASSDRDNLSYEQYF.

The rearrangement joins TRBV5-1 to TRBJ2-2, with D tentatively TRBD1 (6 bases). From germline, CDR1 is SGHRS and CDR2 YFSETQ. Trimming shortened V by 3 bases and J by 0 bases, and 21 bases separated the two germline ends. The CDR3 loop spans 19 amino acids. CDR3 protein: CASSSGPPTGPSNTGELFF. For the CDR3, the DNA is TGCGCCAGCAGCTCGGGCCCCCCGACAGGACCTTCGAACACCGGGGAGCTGTTTTTT.

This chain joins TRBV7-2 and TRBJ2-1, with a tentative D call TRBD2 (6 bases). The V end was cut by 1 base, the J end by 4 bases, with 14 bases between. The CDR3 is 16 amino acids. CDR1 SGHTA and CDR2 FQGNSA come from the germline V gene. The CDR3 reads CASSLVGGVRYNEQFF. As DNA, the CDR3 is TGTGCCAGCAGCTTAGTCGGGGGAGTTCGGTACAATGAGCAGTTCTTC.

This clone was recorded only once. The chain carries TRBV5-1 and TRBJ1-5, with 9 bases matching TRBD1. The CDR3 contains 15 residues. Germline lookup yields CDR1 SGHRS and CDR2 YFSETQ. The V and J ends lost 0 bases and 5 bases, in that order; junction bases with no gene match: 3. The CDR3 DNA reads TGCGCCAGCAGCTTGGGGGACAGGGTTGATCAGCCCCAGCATTTT. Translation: CASSLGDRVDQPQHF.

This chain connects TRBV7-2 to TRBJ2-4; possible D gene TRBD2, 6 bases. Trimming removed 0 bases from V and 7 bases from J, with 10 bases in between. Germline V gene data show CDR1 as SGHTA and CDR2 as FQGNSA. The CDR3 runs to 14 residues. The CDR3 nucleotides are TGTGCCAGCAGCTTAGCGGGCGGGAACAACATTCAGTACTTC. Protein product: CASSLAGGNNIQYF.

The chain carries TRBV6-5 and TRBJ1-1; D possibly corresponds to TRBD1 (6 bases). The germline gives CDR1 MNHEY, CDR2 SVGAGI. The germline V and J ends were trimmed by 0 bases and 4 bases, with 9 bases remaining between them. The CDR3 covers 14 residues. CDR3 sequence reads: CASSYSLGGTEAFF. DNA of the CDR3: TGTGCCAGCAGTTACTCGTTAGGGGGCACTGAAGCTTTCTTT.

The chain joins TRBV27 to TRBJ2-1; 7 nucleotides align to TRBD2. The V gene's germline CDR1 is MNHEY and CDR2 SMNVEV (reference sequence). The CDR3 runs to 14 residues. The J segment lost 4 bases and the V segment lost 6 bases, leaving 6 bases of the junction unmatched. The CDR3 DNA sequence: TGTGCCAGCAGGGCTAGCGGATTTTACAATGAGCAGTTCTTC. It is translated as CASRASGFYNEQFF.

Here the CDR3 reads CASSRTGQFF. CDR3 coding DNA: TGTGCCAGCAGCCGGACAGGGCAGTTCTTC. The chain is built from TRBV12-3 or TRBV12-4 and TRBJ2-1; 7 nucleotides match TRBD1. The J segment lost 12 bases and the V segment lost 6 bases, leaving 2 bases of the junction unmatched. The CDR3 has 10 amino acids.

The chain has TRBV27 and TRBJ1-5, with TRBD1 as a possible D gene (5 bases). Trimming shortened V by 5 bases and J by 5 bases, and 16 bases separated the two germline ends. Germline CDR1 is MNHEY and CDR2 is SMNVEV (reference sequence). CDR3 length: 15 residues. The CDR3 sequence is CASSPLKGADQPQHF. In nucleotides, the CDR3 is TGTGCCAGCAGTCCCCTCAAAGGGGCTGATCAGCCCCAGCATTTT.

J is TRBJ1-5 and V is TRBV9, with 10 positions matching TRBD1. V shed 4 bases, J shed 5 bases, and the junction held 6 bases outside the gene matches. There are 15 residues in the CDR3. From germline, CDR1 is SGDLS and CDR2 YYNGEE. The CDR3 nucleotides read TGTGCCAGCAGCCCCTGGGACAGGGGAGATCAGCCCCAGCATTTT. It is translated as CASSPWDRGDQPQHF.

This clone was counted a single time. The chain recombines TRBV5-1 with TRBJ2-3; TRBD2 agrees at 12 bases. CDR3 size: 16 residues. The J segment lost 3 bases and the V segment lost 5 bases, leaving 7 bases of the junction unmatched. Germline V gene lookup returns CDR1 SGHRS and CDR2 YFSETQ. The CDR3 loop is CASRVTSGRGTDTQYF. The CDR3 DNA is TGCGCCAGCAGAGTGACTAGCGGGAGAGGTACAGATACGCAGTATTTT.

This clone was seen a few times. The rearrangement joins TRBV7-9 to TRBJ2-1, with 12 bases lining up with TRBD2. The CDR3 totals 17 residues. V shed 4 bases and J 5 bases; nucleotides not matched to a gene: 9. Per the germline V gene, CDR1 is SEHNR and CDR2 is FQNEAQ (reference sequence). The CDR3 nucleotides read TGTGCCAGCAGCTCCTACAACCTAGCGGGAGGGGACAATGAGCAGTTCTTC. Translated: CASSSYNLAGGDNEQFF.

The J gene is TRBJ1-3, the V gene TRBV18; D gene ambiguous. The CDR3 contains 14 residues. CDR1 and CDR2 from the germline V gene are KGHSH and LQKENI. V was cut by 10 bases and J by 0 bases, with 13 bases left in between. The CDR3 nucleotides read TGTGCCACCACCCCTGCGAGCTCTGGAAACACCATATATTTT. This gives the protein CATTPASSGNTIYF.

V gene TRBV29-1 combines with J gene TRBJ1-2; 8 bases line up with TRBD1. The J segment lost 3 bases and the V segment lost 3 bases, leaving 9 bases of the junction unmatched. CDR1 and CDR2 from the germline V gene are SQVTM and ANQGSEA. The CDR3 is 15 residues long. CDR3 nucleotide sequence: TGCAGCGTTGAGGCCCGGACAGGGAAGGACTATGGCTACACCTTC. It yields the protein CSVEARTGKDYGYTF.

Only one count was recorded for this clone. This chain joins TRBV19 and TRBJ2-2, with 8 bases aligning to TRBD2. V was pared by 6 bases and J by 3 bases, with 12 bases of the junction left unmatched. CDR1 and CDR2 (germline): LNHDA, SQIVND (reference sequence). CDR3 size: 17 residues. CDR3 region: CASSPASGTRYTGELFF. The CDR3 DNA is TGTGCCAGTAGCCCCGCGTCGGGGACTAGATACACCGGGGAGCTGTTTTTT.

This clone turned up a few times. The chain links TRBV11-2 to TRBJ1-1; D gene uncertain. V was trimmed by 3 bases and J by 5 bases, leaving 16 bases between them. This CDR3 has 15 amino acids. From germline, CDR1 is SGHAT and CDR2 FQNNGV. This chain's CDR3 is CASSLSASRGTEAFF. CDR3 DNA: TGTGCCAGCAGCTTGTCGGCCTCCAGAGGAACTGAAGCTTTCTTT. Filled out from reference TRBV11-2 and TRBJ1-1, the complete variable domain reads EAGVAQSPRYKIIEKRQSVAFWCNPISGHATLYWYQQILGQGPKLLIQFQNNGVVDDSQLPKDRFSAERLKGVDSTLKIQPAKLEDSAVYLCASSLSASRGTEAFFGQGTRLTVV.

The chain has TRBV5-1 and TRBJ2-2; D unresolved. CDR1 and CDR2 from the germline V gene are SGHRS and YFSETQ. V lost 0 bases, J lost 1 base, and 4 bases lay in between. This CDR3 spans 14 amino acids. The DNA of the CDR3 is TGCGCCAGCAGCTTGGGAGGGAACACCGGGGAGCTGTTTTTT. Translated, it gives CASSLGGNTGELFF.

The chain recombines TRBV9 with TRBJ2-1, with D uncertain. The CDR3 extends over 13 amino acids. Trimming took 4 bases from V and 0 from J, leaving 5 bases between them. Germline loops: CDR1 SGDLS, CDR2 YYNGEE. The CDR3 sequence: CASSTSSYNEQFF. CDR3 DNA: TGTGCCAGCAGCACGAGCTCCTACAATGAGCAGTTCTTC.

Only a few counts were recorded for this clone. This CDR3 is CASSDGASGTYEQYF. In nucleotides, the CDR3 is TGTGCCAGCAGTGATGGCGCTAGCGGGACCTACGAGCAGTACTTC. The J gene is TRBJ2-7, the V gene TRBV6-1, with 9 positions matching TRBD2. Looked up from germline, CDR1 is MNHNS and CDR2 is SASEGT. Losses at the gene ends were 3 bases for V and 2 bases for J; bases not matched to a gene: 5. This CDR3 is built from 15 residues.

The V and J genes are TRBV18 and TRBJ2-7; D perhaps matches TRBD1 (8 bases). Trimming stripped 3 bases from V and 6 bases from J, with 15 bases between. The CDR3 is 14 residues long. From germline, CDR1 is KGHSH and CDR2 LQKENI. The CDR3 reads CASSPNRGGGEQYF. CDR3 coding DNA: TGTGCCAGCTCACCTAACAGGGGGGGAGGCGAGCAGTACTTC.

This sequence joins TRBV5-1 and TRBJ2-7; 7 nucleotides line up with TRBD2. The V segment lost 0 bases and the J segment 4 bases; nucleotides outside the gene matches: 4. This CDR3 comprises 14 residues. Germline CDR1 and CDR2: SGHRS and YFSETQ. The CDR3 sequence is CASSLEGGRYEQYF. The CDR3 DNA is TGCGCCAGCAGCTTGGAGGGCGGGAGATACGAGCAGTACTTC.

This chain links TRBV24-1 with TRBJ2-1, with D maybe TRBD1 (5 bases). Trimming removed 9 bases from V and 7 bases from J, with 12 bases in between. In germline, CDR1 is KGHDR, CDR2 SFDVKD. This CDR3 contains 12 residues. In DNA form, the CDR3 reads TGTGCCACCCTGGGGCCAGGAAATGAGCAGTTCTTC. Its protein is CATLGPGNEQFF.

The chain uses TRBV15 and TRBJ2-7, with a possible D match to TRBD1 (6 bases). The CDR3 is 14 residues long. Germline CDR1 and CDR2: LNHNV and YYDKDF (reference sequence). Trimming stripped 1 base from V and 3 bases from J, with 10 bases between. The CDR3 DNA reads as TGTGCCACCAGCAGAGTAGGGACAAACTACGAGCAGTACTTC. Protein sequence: CATSRVGTNYEQYF. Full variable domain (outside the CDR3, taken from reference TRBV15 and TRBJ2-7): DAMVIQNPRYQVTQFGKPVTLSCSQTLNHNVMYWYQQKSSQAPKLLFHYYDKDFNNEADTPDNFQSRRPNTSFCFLDIRSPGLGDTAMYLCATSRVGTNYEQYFGPGTRLTVT.

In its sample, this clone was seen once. CDR3 in amino acids: CASSKAPGRDGYTF. In DNA, the CDR3 is TGTGCCAGCAGCAAAGCCCCGGGCAGGGATGGCTACACCTTC. This chain links TRBV7-2 with TRBJ1-2; D is perhaps TRBD1 (5 bases). Germline assignment: CDR1 SGHTA and CDR2 FQGNSA. The CDR3 length is 14 residues. With 5 bases removed from V and 6 bases from J, the gap between germline ends came to 16 bases.

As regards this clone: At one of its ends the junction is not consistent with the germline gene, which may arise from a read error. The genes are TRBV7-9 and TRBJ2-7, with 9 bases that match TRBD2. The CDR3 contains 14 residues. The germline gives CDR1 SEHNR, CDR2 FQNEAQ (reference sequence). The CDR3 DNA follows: TGTGCCAGCAGCGTAGCGGGAGATCCCTACGAGCAGTACTTC. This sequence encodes CASSVAGDPYEQYF.

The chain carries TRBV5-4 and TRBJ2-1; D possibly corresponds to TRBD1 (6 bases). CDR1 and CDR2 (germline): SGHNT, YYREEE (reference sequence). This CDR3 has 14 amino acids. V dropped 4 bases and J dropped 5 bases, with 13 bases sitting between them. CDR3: CASSRRDTDNEQFF. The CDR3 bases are TGTGCCAGCAGCCGACGGGACACCGACAATGAGCAGTTCTTC. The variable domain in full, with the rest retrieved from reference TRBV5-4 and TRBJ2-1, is ETGVTQSPTHLIKTRGQQVTLRCSSQSGHNTVSWYQQALGQGPQFIFQYYREEENGRGNFPPRFSGLQFPNYSSELNVNALELDDSALYLCASSRRDTDNEQFFGPGTRLTVL.